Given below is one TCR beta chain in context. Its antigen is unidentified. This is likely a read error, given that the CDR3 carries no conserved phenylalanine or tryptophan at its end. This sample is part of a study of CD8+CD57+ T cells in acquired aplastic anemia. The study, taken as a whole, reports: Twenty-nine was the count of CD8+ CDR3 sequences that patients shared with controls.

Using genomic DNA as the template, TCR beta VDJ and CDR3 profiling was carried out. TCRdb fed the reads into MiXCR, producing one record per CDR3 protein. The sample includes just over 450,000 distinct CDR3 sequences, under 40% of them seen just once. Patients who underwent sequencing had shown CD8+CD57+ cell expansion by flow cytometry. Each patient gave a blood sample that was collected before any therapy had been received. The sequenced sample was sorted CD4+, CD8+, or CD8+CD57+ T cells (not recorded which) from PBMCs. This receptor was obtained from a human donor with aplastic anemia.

The CDR3 bases are TGTGCCAGCAGCTCGCCGACAGGGAACTATGGCTACACCCTC. Amino acids: CASSSPTGNYGYTL. The gene calls are TRBV5-5 and TRBJ1-2, with TRBD1 matching 7 bases. Losses at the gene ends were 3 bases for V and 2 bases for J; bases not matched to a gene: 4. Looked up from germline, CDR1 is SGHKS and CDR2 is YYEKEE (reference sequence). The CDR3 sequence is 14 residues long.